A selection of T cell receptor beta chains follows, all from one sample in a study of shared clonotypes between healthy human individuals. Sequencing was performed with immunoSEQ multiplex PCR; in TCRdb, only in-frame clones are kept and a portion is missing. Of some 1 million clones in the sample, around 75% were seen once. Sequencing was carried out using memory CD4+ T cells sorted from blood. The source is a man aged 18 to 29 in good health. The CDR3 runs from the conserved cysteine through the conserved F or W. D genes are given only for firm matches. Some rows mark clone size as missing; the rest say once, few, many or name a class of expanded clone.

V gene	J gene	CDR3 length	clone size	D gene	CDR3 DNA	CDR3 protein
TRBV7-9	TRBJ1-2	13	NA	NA	TGTGCCAGCAGCCCTGACAGCTACTATGGCTACACCTTC	CASSPDSYYGYTF
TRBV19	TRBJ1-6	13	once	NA	TGTGCCAGTAGTATTCAAGGGAACTCACCCCTCCACTTT	CASSIQGNSPLHF
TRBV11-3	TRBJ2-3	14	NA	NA	TGTGCCAGCAGCTTATCACCCCCCCCGGGTACGCAGTATTTT	CASSLSPPPGTQYF
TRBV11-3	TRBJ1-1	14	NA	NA	TGTGCCAGCAGCTTAGGAGGGGTGAACACTGAAGCTTTCTTT	CASSLGGVNTEAFF
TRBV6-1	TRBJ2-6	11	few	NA	TGTGCCAGCGCCGGGGCCAACGTCCTGACTTTC	CASAGANVLTF
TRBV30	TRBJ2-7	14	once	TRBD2	TGTGCCTGGAGTGGGGGGGGAGACCTTTACGAGCAGTACTTC	CAWSGGGDLYEQYF
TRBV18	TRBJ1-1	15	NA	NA	TGTGCCAGCTCACCGAATAATAAAAGGAACACTGAAGCTTTCTTT	CASSPNNKRNTEAFF
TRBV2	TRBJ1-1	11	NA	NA	TGTGCCAGCAGTGAACGGGTCGAAGCTTTCTTT	CASSERVEAFF
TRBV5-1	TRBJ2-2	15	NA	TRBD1	TGCGCCAGCAGCCAAGGACAGGGGTGGGCCGGGGAGCTGTTTTTT	CASSQGQGWAGELFF
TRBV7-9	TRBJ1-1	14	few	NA	TGTGCCAGCAGCACGGGAACGTGGGGGACTGAAGCTTTCTTT	CASSTGTWGTEAFF
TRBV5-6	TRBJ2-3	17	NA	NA	TGTGCCAGCAGCTTGGCGGGTAGCGGCCCAAGCACAGATACGCAGTATTTT	CASSLAGSGPSTDTQYF
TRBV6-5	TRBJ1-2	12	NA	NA	TGTGCCAGCACCGCAGGAAACTATGGCTACACCTTC	CASTAGNYGYTF
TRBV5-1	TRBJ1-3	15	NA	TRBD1	TGCGCCAGCAGCCCCGGGACAGGGACTGGAAACACCATATATTTT	CASSPGTGTGNTIYF
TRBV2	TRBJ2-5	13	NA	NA	TGTGCCAGCAGGTCCTATCGACAAGAGACCCAGTACTTC	CASRSYRQETQYF
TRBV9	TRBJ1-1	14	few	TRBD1	TGTGCCAGCAGCGCCGGACAGGGGAACACTGAAGCTTTCTTT	CASSAGQGNTEAFF
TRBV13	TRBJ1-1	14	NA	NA	TGTGCCAGCAGCTTGGGACACTTGAACACTGAAGCTTTCTTT	CASSLGHLNTEAFF
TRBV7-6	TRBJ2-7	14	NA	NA	TGTGCCAGCAGCTTAGCGGGTACGACGAGTGAGCAGTACTTC	CASSLAGTTSEQYF
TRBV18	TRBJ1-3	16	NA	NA	TGTGCCAGCTCACTTCCGAGGACCGACTCTGGAAACACCATATATTTT	CASSLPRTDSGNTIYF
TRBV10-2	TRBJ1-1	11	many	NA	TGCGCCAGCATTGGGCGCACTGAAGCTTTCTTT	CASIGRTEAFF
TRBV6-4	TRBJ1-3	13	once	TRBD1	TGTGCCAGCAGCCGGGACAGGGGGGACACCATATATTTT	CASSRDRGDTIYF
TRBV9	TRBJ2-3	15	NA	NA	TGTGCCAGCAGCGTAGGGACTACTAGCACAGATACGCAGTATTTT	CASSVGTTSTDTQYF
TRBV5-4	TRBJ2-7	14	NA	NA	TGTGCCAGCAGCTTGGGTATGGGGGCCTACGAGCAGTACTTC	CASSLGMGAYEQYF
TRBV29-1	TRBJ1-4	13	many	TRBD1	TGCAGCGCTGGGGACAGACGGAATGAAAAACTGTTTTTT	CSAGDRRNEKLFF
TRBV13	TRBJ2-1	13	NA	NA	TGTGCCAGCAGCTCCGGGACAAAAAATGAGCAGTTCTTC	CASSSGTKNEQFF
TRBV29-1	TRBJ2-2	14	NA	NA	TGCAGCGTTCGGACAAACGCGAACACCGGGGAGCTGTTTTTT	CSVRTNANTGELFF
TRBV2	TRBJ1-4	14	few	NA	TGTGCCAGCAGTGAGGGGGGAATAGGAGAAAAACTGTTTTTT	CASSEGGIGEKLFF
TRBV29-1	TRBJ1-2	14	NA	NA	TGCAGCGTTGAAGGGGGACGGGCTAACTATGGCTACACCTTC	CSVEGGRANYGYTF
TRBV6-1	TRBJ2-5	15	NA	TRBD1	TGTGCCAGCAGGAAGGGACAGGGGGCTATGGAGACCCAGTACTTC	CASRKGQGAMETQYF
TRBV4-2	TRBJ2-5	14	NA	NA	TGTGCCAGCAGCCAAGGGGGTGGCGGGGAGACCCAGTACTTC	CASSQGGGGETQYF
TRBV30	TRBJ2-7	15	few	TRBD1	TGTGCCTGGAGTACCCCCCGGACAGGGTACTACGAGCAGTACTTC	CAWSTPRTGYYEQYF
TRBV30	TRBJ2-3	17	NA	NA	TGTGCCTGGAGTGTACTGGAGGCTCTCTCCCGGACAGATACGCAGTATTTT	CAWSVLEALSRTDTQYF
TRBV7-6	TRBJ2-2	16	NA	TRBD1	TGTGCCAGCAGCCTGGGACAGGCCTCGAACACCGGGGAGCTGTTTTTT	CASSLGQASNTGELFF
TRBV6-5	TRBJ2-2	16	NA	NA	TGTGCCAGCAGCTACCTCTGGGTCCTGAACACCGGGGAGCTGTTTTTT	CASSYLWVLNTGELFF
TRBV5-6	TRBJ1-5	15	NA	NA	TGTGCCAGCAGCTTGGATGTCACTGGTAATCAGCCCCAGCATTTT	CASSLDVTGNQPQHF
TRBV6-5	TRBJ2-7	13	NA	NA	TGTGCCAGCAGTGAGACAGTGTTGAACGAGCAGTACTTC	CASSETVLNEQYF
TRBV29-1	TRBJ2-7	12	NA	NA	TGCAGCGTTGAAGGCGCGGCCTACGAGCAGTACTTC	CSVEGAAYEQYF
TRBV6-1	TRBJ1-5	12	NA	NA	TGTGCCAGCAGACATAGCAATCAGCCCCAGCATTTT	CASRHSNQPQHF
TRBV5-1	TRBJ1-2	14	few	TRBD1	TGCGCCAGCAGCTTGGGGGACAGGGGCTATGGCTACACCTTC	CASSLGDRGYGYTF
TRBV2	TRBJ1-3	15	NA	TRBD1	TGTGCCAGCAGTGTGGGCAGGGGGTATGGAAACACCATATATTTT	CASSVGRGYGNTIYF
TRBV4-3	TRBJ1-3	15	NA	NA	TGCGCCAGCAGCCAAGATCGCTACTCTGGAAACACCATATATTTT	CASSQDRYSGNTIYF
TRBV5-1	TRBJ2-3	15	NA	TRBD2	TGCGCCAGCAGCTTGGGCGGGAGAGGGGCAGATACGCAGTATTTT	CASSLGGRGADTQYF
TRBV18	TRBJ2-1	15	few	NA	TGTGCCAGCTCGCCCAACCCCCCCGGGGGAAATGAGCAGTTCTTC	CASSPNPPGGNEQFF
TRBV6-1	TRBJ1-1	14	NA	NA	TGTGCCAGCAGTCACGGTCGGACGAACACTGAAGCTTTCTTT	CASSHGRTNTEAFF
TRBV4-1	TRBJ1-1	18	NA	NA	TGCGCCAGCAGCCAAGAAATCTGGAGGACAGCCCTGGGGACTGAAGCTTTCTTT	CASSQEIWRTALGTEAFF
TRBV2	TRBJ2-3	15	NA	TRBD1	TGTGCCAGCAGTGAAGGGACAGGGGGCACAGATACGCAGTATTTT	CASSEGTGGTDTQYF
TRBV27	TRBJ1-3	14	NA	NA	TGTGCCAGCAGCAGGACACACGATGGAAACACCATATATTTT	CASSRTHDGNTIYF
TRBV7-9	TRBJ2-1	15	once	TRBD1	TGTGCCAGCAGCTTCACAGGGGGCGGAATCAATGAGCAGTTCTTC	CASSFTGGGINEQFF
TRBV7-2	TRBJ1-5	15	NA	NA	TGTGCCAGCAGCCAGGGGAGGGGAGGCAATCAGCCCCAGCATTTT	CASSQGRGGNQPQHF